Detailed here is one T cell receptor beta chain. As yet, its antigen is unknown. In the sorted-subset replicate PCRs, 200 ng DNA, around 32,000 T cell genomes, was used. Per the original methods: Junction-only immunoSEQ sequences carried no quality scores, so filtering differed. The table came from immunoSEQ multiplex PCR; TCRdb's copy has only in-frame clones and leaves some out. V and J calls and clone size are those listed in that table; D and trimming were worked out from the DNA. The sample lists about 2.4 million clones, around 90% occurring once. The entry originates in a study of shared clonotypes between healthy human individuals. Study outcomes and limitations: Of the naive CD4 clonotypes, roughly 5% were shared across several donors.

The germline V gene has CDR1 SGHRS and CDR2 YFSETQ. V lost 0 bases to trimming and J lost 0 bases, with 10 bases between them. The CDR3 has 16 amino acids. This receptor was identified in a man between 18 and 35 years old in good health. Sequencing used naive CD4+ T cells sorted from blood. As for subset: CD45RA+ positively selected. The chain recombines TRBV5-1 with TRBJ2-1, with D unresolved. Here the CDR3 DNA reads TGCGCCAGCAGCTTGGAAAGTCTCAGCTCCTACAATGAGCAGTTCTTC. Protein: CASSLESLSSYNEQFF.